What follows is one T cell receptor (beta chain) and its context. Its specificity is unknown. Relative to the germline gene, one junction end is altered; a read error may explain this. Other DNA sequences in this specimen translate into the identical CDR3. The sample belongs to a study of shared clonotypes between healthy human individuals. Notes on the study in general: Naive subsets typically showed greater estimated richness than memory subsets.

The naive CD8 population came from CD45RO-negative cells selected for CCR7, without terminally differentiated effector memory CD45RA+ cells. Sequencing was performed with immunoSEQ multiplex PCR; in TCRdb, only in-frame clones are kept and a portion is missing. The table lists around 2,100,000 clones, just under 95% of them singletons. The sequencing input was naive CD8+ T cells sorted from blood. This TCR derives from a man between 18 and 29 years old in good health.

The DNA of the CDR3 is TGTGCCAGCAGCCTAGCGGGGGGTGCCTACAATGAGCAGTTCTTC. Amino acids: CASSLAGGAYNEQFF. The chain joins TRBV7-2 to TRBJ2-1; 11 nucleotides align to TRBD2. The CDR3 totals 15 residues. CDR1 is SGHTA, CDR2 FQGNSA, per germline.